A selection of T cell receptor beta chains follows, all from one sample in a study of blood T cell repertoires in COVID-19. Libraries were prepared by immunoSEQ multiplex PCR; TCRdb keeps only in-frame clonotypes and omits some of them. The sample yields roughly 100,000 clones, around nine tenths seen once. The sequencing sample was made of peripheral blood. The origin of the receptors is a man aged 80 or over with acute or convalescent COVID-19. The CDR3 runs from the conserved cysteine through the conserved F or W. A D gene is named only where the DNA matches it firmly. Some rows mark clone size as missing; the rest say once, few, many or name a class of expanded clone.

length	D	size	V	J	DNA	CDR3
15	.	.	TRBV27	TRBJ2-1	TGTGCCAGCAGTCCCATGCCCTCTACAGGGAATGAGCAGTTCTTC	CASSPMPSTGNEQFF
16	TRBD1	few	TRBV3-1/TRBV3-2	TRBJ2-1	TGTGCCAGCAGCCAATTTAGGACAGGGGGTTTCGGAGAGCAGTTCTTC	CASSQFRTGGFGEQFF
15	TRBD2	.	TRBV5-1	TRBJ2-7	TGCGCCAGCAGCTTCGAAGGTAGCGGGGCCTACGAGCAGTACTTC	CASSFEGSGAYEQYF
17	TRBD1	.	TRBV2	TRBJ2-6	TGTGCCAGCAGTGGTCGGACAGGGGCGGAAGGGGCCAACGTCCTGACTTTC	CASSGRTGAEGANVLTF
15	.	.	TRBV23-1	TRBJ2-1	TGCGCCAGCAGCCCCTTGAGAAGCTCCTACAATGAGCAGTTCTTC	CASSPLRSSYNEQFF
15	.	.	TRBV7-8	TRBJ2-5	TGTGCCAGCAGCTTACAGTCCCGCAACCAAGAGACCCAGTACTTC	CASSLQSRNQETQYF
16	.	.	TRBV24-1	TRBJ2-7	TGTGCCACCAGTGACAGAGGGAAATGGGCCTCCTACGAGCAGTACTTC	CATSDRGKWASYEQYF
15	TRBD1	once	TRBV27	TRBJ1-3	TGTGCCAGCAGTGGTCTGGGACAGGGAGGTTACACCATATATTTT	CASSGLGQGGYTIYF
15	TRBD2	few	TRBV19	TRBJ2-1	TGTGCCAGTAGTATTAGCCCTAGCGGGGGTTATGAGCAGTTCTTC	CASSISPSGGYEQFF
14	.	.	TRBV18	TRBJ2-2	TGTGCCAGCTCTCGAACACAGGGCACCGGGGAGCTGTTTTTT	CASSRTQGTGELFF
17	.	.	TRBV27	TRBJ1-2	TGTGCCAGCAGCCCCCGGTCGGGGGGAGGGGCCAACTATGGCTACACCTTC	CASSPRSGGGANYGYTF
15	TRBD1	.	TRBV7-2	TRBJ1-4	TGTGCCAGCAGCTCCAGGACAGGGAAAAGTGAAAAACTGTTTTTT	CASSSRTGKSEKLFF
16	TRBD1	.	TRBV19	TRBJ2-2	TGTGCCAGTAGTATGTGGTCAGGGGGCGACGTCGGGGAGCTGTTTTTT	CASSMWSGGDVGELFF
15	.	once	TRBV25-1	TRBJ2-7	TGTGCCAGCAGTGATCCCCTAGAAAGCTCCTACGAGCAGTACTTC	CASSDPLESSYEQYF
14	.	.	TRBV5-1	TRBJ2-2	TGCGCCAGCAGCTCGGGTCCGGCGACCGGGGAGCTGTTTTTT	CASSSGPATGELFF
13	TRBD2	.	TRBV5-1	TRBJ2-5	TGCGCCAGCAGCTCGGGGGGCCAAGAGACCCAGTACTTC	CASSSGGQETQYF
16	.	.	TRBV5-5	TRBJ1-3	TGTGCCAGCAGCCCGATAGGGGGAAGCTCTGGAAACACCATATATTTT	CASSPIGGSSGNTIYF
12	TRBD2	.	TRBV12-3/TRBV12-4	TRBJ2-4	TGTGCCAGCAGTTTACGGGGGGACATTCAGTACTTC	CASSLRGDIQYF
17	.	.	TRBV4-1	TRBJ1-3	TGCGCCAGCAGCCAAATCCCCCAGGCGGGGACTGGAAACACCATATATTTT	CASSQIPQAGTGNTIYF
14	TRBD1	.	TRBV7-2	TRBJ2-7	TGTGCCAGCAGCCCATGGACAGGGGCCTACGAGCAGTACTTC	CASSPWTGAYEQYF
16	.	once	TRBV9	TRBJ2-7	TGTGCCAGCAGCGTAGCGGGTAGCGGTTCTTCCTACGAGCAGTACTTC	CASSVAGSGSSYEQYF
15	.	once	TRBV11-2	TRBJ1-2	TGTGCCAGCAGCCGAAGGGGTATTCGGGACTATGGCTACACCTTC	CASSRRGIRDYGYTF
16	TRBD2	.	TRBV7-2	TRBJ2-2	TGTGCCAGCAGCCAACGGGCGGGGGGGAACACCGGGGAGCTGTTTTTT	CASSQRAGGNTGELFF
16	TRBD1	few	TRBV9	TRBJ1-1	TGTGCCAGCAGCGTAGATGGCAGGGGGATCTCAGCTGAAGCTTTCTTT	CASSVDGRGISAEAFF
14	.	.	TRBV6-2/TRBV6-3	TRBJ1-1	TGTGCCAGCAGTACCAACCCGGGGGGCACTGAAGCTTTCTTT	CASSTNPGGTEAFF
14	.	.	TRBV6-5	TRBJ1-1	TGTGCCAGCAGTTACACGAGCATTGCATCTGAAGCTTTCTTT	CASSYTSIASEAFF
14	TRBD2	.	TRBV10-3	TRBJ2-1	TGTGCCATCCAGGGCGGGAGCTCCTACAATGAGCAGTTCTTC	CAIQGGSSYNEQFF
16	.	.	TRBV25-1	TRBJ1-6	TGTGCCAGCAGTGATTTTGGGCAGAAGTATAATTCACCCCTCCACTTT	CASSDFGQKYNSPLHF
17	.	.	TRBV18	TRBJ1-4	TGTGCCAGCTCACCCCGACAGGATCCAGCAACTAATGAAAAACTGTTTTTT	CASSPRQDPATNEKLFF
15	TRBD1	.	TRBV3-1/TRBV3-2	TRBJ1-5	TGTGCCAGCAGCCAAGGACAGGGGGGGTATCAGCCCCAGCATTTT	CASSQGQGGYQPQHF
13	.	.	TRBV24-1	TRBJ2-5	TGTGCCACCAGTGATCCCTCTAAGGAGACCCAGTACTTC	CATSDPSKETQYF
15	.	once	TRBV7-8	TRBJ2-7	TGTGCCAGCAGCTTAGTCTTCCAGGACTCGGGCGAGCAGTACTTC	CASSLVFQDSGEQYF
14	.	.	TRBV7-7	TRBJ2-3	TGTGCTAGCAGCTTGGGGGCCGGCACAGATACGCAGTATTTT	CASSLGAGTDTQYF
17	TRBD1	.	TRBV9	TRBJ1-4	TGTGCCAGCAGCCTCCGACAGGGAAGGGTGAGGGGTGAAAAACTGTTTTTT	CASSLRQGRVRGEKLFF
13	TRBD1	few	TRBV9	TRBJ1-1	TGTGCCAGCAGCGTCGACAGGGGCGCTGAAGCTTTCTTT	CASSVDRGAEAFF
14	TRBD1	.	TRBV3-1/TRBV3-2	TRBJ1-1	TGTGCCAGCAGCCACAGTGAGACAGGGCAGAAAGCTTTCTTT	CASSHSETGQKAFF
15	.	.	TRBV19	TRBJ1-2	TGTGCCAGTAGTATCGGGGCAGGGGCCAACTATGGCTACACCTTC	CASSIGAGANYGYTF